This T cell receptor (beta chain) emerged from a study of T cell responses to AZD1222 COVID-19 vaccine. The CDR3 loop spans 17 amino acids. With V trimmed by 1 base and J by 2 bases, 5 bases remained unmatched. Germline-derived CDR1 and CDR2 are SGHVS and FQNEAQ. Sequenced by immunoSEQ multiplex PCR; TCRdb stores in-frame clones only, minus some. The profile shows under 150,000 clones, 89% of them singletons. This clone showed up just a few times. The chain carries TRBV7-8 and TRBJ2-7; TRBD2 matches at 13 bases. The specimen comprised peripheral blood, sampled 28 days after the second AZD1222 dose. This sequence originates from an adult who received the AZD1222 COVID-19 vaccine. In nucleotides, the CDR3 is TGTGCCAGCAGCTTAGGACTAGCGGGGGGTAATCCCTACGAGCAGTACTTC. Translation gives CASSLGLAGGNPYEQYF.